The 16 T cell receptor beta chains given below trace back to one sample, sequenced in a study of graft-versus-host responses after intestinal transplantation. Sequenced by immunoSEQ multiplex PCR; TCRdb stores in-frame clones only, minus some. The repertoire holds tens of thousands of clones, with roughly 90% as singletons. Their specific antigens are unknown. The specimen comprised unstimulated CD8+ T cells sorted from spleen or lymph node cells, sampled before intestinal transplant. These TCRs come from a human donor who received an intestinal transplant.

This clone was found a few times. V and J are TRBV4-2 and TRBJ2-7; TRBD2 matches at 9 bases. Germline V gives CDR1 LGHNA, CDR2 YNFKEQ. V was pared by 0 bases and J by 5 bases, with 8 bases of the junction left unmatched. The CDR3 is 16 amino acids. The CDR3 DNA sequence: TGTGCCAGCAGCCAAGAAGGCGGGGGGGCCGTGGACGAGCAGTACTTC. Translating gives CASSQEGGGAVDEQYF.

The chain recombines TRBV28 with TRBJ2-7, with D possibly being TRBD2 (5 bases). Germline V gene data show CDR1 as MDHEN and CDR2 as SYDVKM. V lost 2 bases and J lost 6, with 8 bases in between. The CDR3 is 12 residues long. CDR3: CASSLGGPEQYF. For the CDR3, the DNA is TGTGCCAGCAGTTTAGGCGGGCCCGAGCAGTACTTC.

This chain connects TRBV14 to TRBJ2-5; D remains ambiguous. The CDR3 sequence is 17 residues long. V was shortened by 0 bases and J by 2 bases, with 16 bases between the two germline ends. Germline loops: CDR1 SGHDN, CDR2 FVKESK. Here the CDR3 DNA reads TGTGCCAGCAGCCAAGATATAGTTTGGGCTGGTCAAGAGACCCAGTACTTC. This encodes CASSQDIVWAGQETQYF.

This clone was recorded a few times. V and J are TRBV6-1 and TRBJ2-2, with TRBD2 as a possible D gene (5 bases). The V end lost 7 bases, the J end lost 6 bases, and 15 bases lay between the germline ends. This CDR3 has 14 residues. From germline, CDR1 is MNHNS and CDR2 SASEGT. This CDR3 reads CASKIEKGAGELFF. In nucleotides, the CDR3 is TGTGCCAGCAAAATAGAAAAGGGAGCCGGGGAGCTGTTTTTT.

The chain joins TRBV5-6 to TRBJ1-2; 9 bases are shared with TRBD1. V lost 0 bases, J lost 7 bases, and 7 bases stayed unmatched. From germline, CDR1 is SGHDT and CDR2 YYEEEE. The length of the CDR3 is 15 residues. The DNA of the CDR3 is TGTGCCAGCAGCTTGGGGGACAGGGCAGACACTGGCTACACCTTC. It codes for CASSLGDRADTGYTF.

This clone was seen once. V usage is TRBV6-6 and J usage is TRBJ2-7; 13 bases are a match to TRBD2. CDR1 is MNHNY, CDR2 SVGAGI, per germline (reference sequence). The CDR3 totals 16 residues. Trimming at V came to 5 bases and at J to 10 bases, leaving 14 bases not matched to a gene. This CDR3 is CASSTTFLTSGGIQYF. CDR3 DNA: TGTGCCAGCAGTACCACGTTCTTGACTAGCGGGGGGATCCAGTACTTC.

Points on this clone: A much larger clone is a single base away; this may be a read error. This specimen includes other DNA sequences encoding the same CDR3. V is TRBV5-5 and J is TRBJ2-2; 9 bases are shared with TRBD1. The V segment lost 0 bases and the J segment 2 bases; nucleotides outside the gene matches: 5. Germline V lookup: CDR1 SGHKS, CDR2 YYEKEE (reference sequence). CDR3 size: 17 residues. CDR3 sequence: CASSLDPGQGNTGELFF. The CDR3 region has the DNA TGTGCCAGCAGCTTGGACCCGGGACAGGGAAACACCGGGGAGCTGTTTTTT. The whole variable domain, filled in from reference TRBV5-5 and TRBJ2-2, reads DAGVTQSPTHLIKTRGQQVTLRCSPISGHKSVSWYQQVLGQGPQFIFQYYEKEERGRGNFPDRFSARQFPNYSSELNVNALLLGDSALYLCASSLDPGQGNTGELFFGEGSRLTVL.

The chain has TRBV27 and TRBJ2-7, with 7 bases lining up with TRBD2. The trim removed 4 bases at V and 2 bases at J, leaving 2 bases unmatched. CDR3 size: 13 residues. CDR1 is MNHEY and CDR2 is SMNVEV in the germline V gene (reference sequence). The CDR3 region is CASSYSGAYEQYF. CDR3 DNA sequence: TGTGCCAGCAGTTACAGCGGGGCCTACGAGCAGTACTTC.

The chain couples TRBV5-8 to TRBJ2-6; D not certain. The germline gives CDR1 SGHTS, CDR2 YDEGEE. V was trimmed by 1 base and J by 0 bases, leaving 2 bases between them. The CDR3 has 14 amino acids. The CDR3 DNA sequence: TGTGCCAGCAGCTTGCACTCTGGGGCCAACGTCCTGACTTTC. Its translation is CASSLHSGANVLTF. The full variable domain, in which reference TRBV5-8 and TRBJ2-6 provide the parts outside the CDR3, is EAGVTQSPTHLIKTRGQQATLRCSPISGHTSVYWYQQALGLGLQFLLWYDEGEERNRGNFPPRFSGRQFPNYSSELNVNALELEDSALYLCASSLHSGANVLTFGAGSRLTVL.

The chain combines TRBV27 with TRBJ2-7; D possibly corresponds to TRBD1 (6 bases). V gave up 3 bases and J gave up 2 bases, with 17 bases separating them. The CDR3 is made up of 16 amino acids. CDR1 and CDR2 from the germline V gene are MNHEY and SMNVEV (reference sequence). CDR3 coding DNA: TGTGCCAGCAGTTTTGGGACACGAGGGATCCCCTACGAGCAGTACTTC. This sequence encodes CASSFGTRGIPYEQYF.

The rearrangement uses TRBV7-6 and TRBJ1-2; perhaps TRBD1 as D (5 bases). The germline CDR1 and CDR2 sequences are SGHVS and FNYEAQ. The CDR3 is 13 amino acids. V lost 3 bases and J 6 bases, leaving 11 bases between the germline ends. The CDR3 region has the DNA TGTGCCAGCAGCTTCCAGGGAACCGATGGCTACACCTTC. Its translation: CASSFQGTDGYTF.

The chain combines TRBV7-9 with TRBJ1-5; D might be TRBD1 (5 bases). The CDR3 is made up of 15 amino acids. Trimming stripped 5 bases from V and 4 bases from J, with 15 bases between. Germline V gene sequence: CDR1 SEHNR, CDR2 FQNEAQ (reference sequence). CDR3 in DNA: TGTGCCAGCAGCCCGGCGGGGGTAGTTAATCAGCCCCAGCATTTT. Translating gives CASSPAGVVNQPQHF.

This clone has just a few counts. The rearrangement joins TRBV5-1 to TRBJ2-7; no firm D call. V lost 1 base and J lost 7, with 9 bases in between. The CDR3 is 12 residues long. In germline, CDR1 is SGHRS, CDR2 YFSETQ. The CDR3 sequence: CASSLSTSEQYF. The CDR3 nucleotides are TGCGCCAGCAGCTTGAGTACTTCGGAGCAGTACTTC.

The rearrangement links TRBV4-1 to TRBJ2-3; D may be TRBD2 (6 bases). CDR3 size: 16 residues. V dropped 1 base and J dropped 5 bases, with 16 bases sitting between them. CDR1 is MGHRA and CDR2 is YSYEKL in the germline V gene. CDR3 protein: CASSQGLSVAVDTQYF. The CDR3 DNA is TGCGCCAGCAGCCAAGGTCTTAGCGTAGCGGTAGATACGCAGTATTTT.

This chain connects TRBV4-1 to TRBJ1-4; D is unresolved. TRBJ2-2 matches the DNA end more closely, so the J call is doubtful. Germline CDR1 reads MGHRA; CDR2 reads YSYEKL. CDR3 size: 14 residues. The CDR3 protein is CASSQLGDPTELFF. CDR3 nucleotides: TGCGCCAGCAGCCAGCTAGGTGACCCTACGGAGCTGTTTTTT.

This clone was seen only a few times. This rearrangement joins TRBV6-6 to TRBJ2-7; maybe TRBD2 (5 bases). The germline CDR1 and CDR2 sequences are MNHNY and SVGAGI (reference sequence). With 2 bases removed from V and 4 bases from J, the gap between germline ends came to 9 bases. CDR3 length: 13 residues. This chain's CDR3 is CASSYVGEYEQYF. The CDR3 nucleotides are TGTGCCAGCAGTTACGTCGGGGAGTACGAGCAGTACTTC.